These 16 T cell receptor beta chains originate from one sample sequenced in a study of hypomethylating agent response in myelodysplastic syndrome. TCRdb's copy holds only in-frame clones and misses some; the assay was immunoSEQ multiplex PCR. The sample contains about 2,200 clones, about 80% of which appear only once. Sequences were derived from bone marrow, sampled before or after starting hypomethylating agent treatment for myelodysplastic syndrome (not recorded which). Source of these receptors: a human donor with myelodysplastic syndrome.

The chain carries TRBV23-1 and TRBJ1-5; 7 bases align to TRBD1. TRBV23-1 is an open reading frame, and its role is uncertain. V lost 4 bases and J lost 0; bases outside the gene matches: 15. The CDR3 runs 19 residues. CDR3 residues: CASSPPGDSAHFSNQPQHF. CDR3 DNA sequence: TGCGCCAGCAGTCCCCCCGGGGACAGCGCCCATTTTAGCAATCAGCCCCAGCATTTT.

This clone was detected once. The chain recombines TRBV4-3 with TRBJ1-1; no clear D gene. The CDR3 length is 13 residues. The germline CDR1 and CDR2 sequences are LGHNA and YSLEER. V was trimmed by 3 bases and J by 4 bases, leaving 9 bases between them. The DNA of the CDR3 is TGCGCCAGCAGCCAGAGACGGTCCACTGAAGCTTTCTTT. This gives the protein CASSQRRSTEAFF.

This clone showed up just once. V usage is TRBV6-1 and J usage is TRBJ2-7; tentative D call: TRBD1 (5 bases). V lost 1 base to trimming and J lost 2 bases, with 9 bases between them. The CDR3 runs to 14 residues. The V gene's germline CDR1 is MNHNS and CDR2 SASEGT. CDR3 sequence: CASSEGGRAYEQYF. In nucleotides, the CDR3 is TGTGCCAGCAGTGAAGGGGGCAGAGCCTACGAGCAGTACTTC.

The rearrangement joins TRBV6-1 to TRBJ1-5, with 10 nucleotides matching TRBD1. CDR1 and CDR2 from the germline V gene are MNHNS and SASEGT. CDR3 size: 15 residues. The J segment lost 3 bases and the V segment lost 4 bases, leaving 3 bases of the junction unmatched. CDR3 sequence reads: CASSGTGGDNQPQHF. The CDR3 DNA reads as TGTGCCAGCAGTGGGACAGGGGGTGACAATCAGCCCCAGCATTTT.

This clone was seen a handful of times. The chain is built from TRBV7-9 and TRBJ1-1; tentatively, D is TRBD1 (5 bases). CDR3 size: 13 residues. The V end lost 8 bases, the J end lost 11 bases, and 21 bases lay between the germline ends. Per the germline V gene, CDR1 is SEHNR and CDR2 is FQNEAQ (reference sequence). The CDR3 coding sequence is TGTGCCAGCTCCCGAGGGGACGGAGTCGAGGCTTTCTTT. Translation: CASSRGDGVEAFF.

V and J are TRBV7-2 and TRBJ1-2; the D gene is possibly TRBD1 (6 bases). CDR1 is SGHTA and CDR2 is FQGNSA in the germline V gene. This CDR3 has 16 amino acids. Trimming took off 1 base at V and 2 bases at J, with 14 bases between the two ends. Here the CDR3 DNA reads TGTGCCAGCAGCTTAGACTTCTCGGGGGCGAACTATGGCTACACCTTC. It codes for CASSLDFSGANYGYTF.

A note on this clone: Other DNA sequences within the sample encode an identical CDR3. The chain is built from TRBV7-2 and TRBJ2-7, with TRBD1 identical over 7 bases. V trimming: 9 bases; J trimming: 0 bases; junction bases outside the gene matches: 8. The CDR3 length is 14 residues. Germline V CDR1 and CDR2: SGHTA, FQGNSA. The CDR3 protein is CASSRGQSSYEQYF. CDR3 bases: TGTGCCAGTAGCCGGGGACAGAGCTCCTACGAGCAGTACTTC.

This sequence joins TRBV12-5 and TRBJ2-3; D is unclear. The germline V gene has CDR1 LGHNT and CDR2 FRNRAP. The CDR3 covers 15 residues. Trimming stripped 1 base from V and 2 bases from J, with 10 bases between. The CDR3 reads CASGLAGISTDTQYF. In DNA, the CDR3 is TGTGCTAGTGGTTTGGCCGGAATATCCACAGATACGCAGTATTTT. Combining the CDR3 with reference TRBV12-5 and TRBJ2-3 gives the whole variable domain DARVTQTPRHKVTEMGQEVTMRCQPILGHNTVFWYRQTMMQGLELLAYFRNRAPLDDSGMPKDRFSAEMPDATLATLKIQPSEPRDSAVYFCASGLAGISTDTQYFGPGTRLTVL.

The rearrangement uses TRBV28 and TRBJ2-1; D possibly corresponds to TRBD2 (6 bases). Trimming left V 6 bases short and J 2 bases short, with 14 bases between. The CDR3 has 15 residues. CDR1 MDHEN and CDR2 SYDVKM come from the germline V gene. CDR3 loop: CASSFPGLPYNEQFF. The CDR3, as DNA: TGTGCCAGCAGCTTCCCGGGACTTCCCTACAATGAGCAGTTCTTC.

The chain has TRBV27 and TRBJ1-1, with D perhaps TRBD1 (6 bases). This CDR3 spans 11 amino acids. Germline lookup yields CDR1 MNHEY and CDR2 SMNVEV (reference sequence). With 3 bases removed from V and 11 bases from J, the gap between germline ends came to 10 bases. The CDR3 is CASSFSRGAFF. For the CDR3, the DNA is TGTGCCAGCAGTTTTTCCAGGGGTGCTTTCTTT.

This chain connects TRBV7-8 to TRBJ2-1; 7 nucleotides line up with TRBD2. Germline-derived CDR1 and CDR2 are SGHVS and FQNEAQ. V gave up 0 bases and J gave up 7 bases; unmatched junction bases: 6. The CDR3 has 15 residues. The CDR3 reads CASSLAEGGLNEQFF. The CDR3 coding sequence is TGTGCCAGCAGCTTAGCTGAGGGAGGGTTAAATGAGCAGTTCTTC. The complete variable domain, with remaining parts taken from reference TRBV7-8 and TRBJ2-1, reads GAGVSQSPRYKVAKRGQDVALRCDPISGHVSLFWYQQALGQGPEFLTYFQNEAQLDKSGLPSDRFFAERPEGSVSTLKIQRTQQEDSAVYLCASSLAEGGLNEQFFGPGTRLTVL.

The chain has TRBV27 and TRBJ2-1, with D perhaps matching TRBD2 (7 bases). Germline CDR1 and CDR2: MNHEY and SMNVEV (reference sequence). This CDR3 has 14 amino acids. V was clipped by 2 bases and J by 9 bases, with 14 bases between them. As DNA, the CDR3 is TGTGCCAGCAGTTTAGGTGGGGGGGCGTTTGAGCAGTTCTTC. Protein: CASSLGGGAFEQFF.

The chain carries TRBV15 and TRBJ2-3; 11 bases fit TRBD2. V lost 0 bases and J lost 4; bases outside the gene matches: 0. Germline values: CDR1 LNHNV, CDR2 YYDKDF (reference sequence). CDR3 length equals 15 residues. CDR3 protein: CATSRDSGGADTQYF. Here the CDR3 DNA reads TGTGCCACCAGCAGAGATAGCGGGGGGGCAGATACGCAGTATTTT.

The rearrangement joins TRBV20-1 to TRBJ1-1; D ambiguous. The CDR3 is 11 residues long. Germline V gene lookup returns CDR1 DFQATT and CDR2 SNEGSKA (reference sequence). Trimming shortened V by 4 bases and J by 4 bases, and 7 bases separated the two germline ends. The CDR3 protein is CSAIFVTEAFF. The CDR3 DNA follows: TGCAGTGCTATCTTCGTCACTGAAGCTTTCTTT.

J is TRBJ1-1 and V is TRBV30, with D maybe TRBD1 (6 bases). The CDR3 consists of 11 residues. Germline V gene lookup returns CDR1 GTSNPN and CDR2 SVGIG (reference sequence). V was pared by 2 bases and J by 7 bases, with 8 bases between. In DNA form, the CDR3 reads TGTGCCTGGAGTCGGACAGATGAAGCTTTCTTT. Its protein product is CAWSRTDEAFF.

This rearrangement joins TRBV7-2 to TRBJ2-7, with D tentatively TRBD1 or TRBD2 (5 bases each). Trimming stripped 1 base from V and 5 bases from J, with 12 bases between. The CDR3 contains 14 residues. CDR1 and CDR2 (germline): SGHTA, FQGNSA. This chain's CDR3 is CASSLGGRINEQYF. The CDR3 region has the DNA TGTGCCAGCAGCTTAGGGGGACGGATCAACGAGCAGTACTTC.